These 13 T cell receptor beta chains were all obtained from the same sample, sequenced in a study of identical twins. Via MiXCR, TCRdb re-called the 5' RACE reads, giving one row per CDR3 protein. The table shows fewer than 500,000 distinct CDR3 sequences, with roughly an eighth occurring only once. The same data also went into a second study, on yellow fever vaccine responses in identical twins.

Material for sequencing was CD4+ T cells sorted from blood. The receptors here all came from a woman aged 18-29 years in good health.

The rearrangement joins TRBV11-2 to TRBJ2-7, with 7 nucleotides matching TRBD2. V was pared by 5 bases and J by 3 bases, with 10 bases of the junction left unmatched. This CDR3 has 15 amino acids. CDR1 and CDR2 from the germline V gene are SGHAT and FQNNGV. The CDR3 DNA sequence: TGTGCCAGCAGCCCAGCAGCGGGAAGGAACTACGAGCAGTACTTC. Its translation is CASSPAAGRNYEQYF.

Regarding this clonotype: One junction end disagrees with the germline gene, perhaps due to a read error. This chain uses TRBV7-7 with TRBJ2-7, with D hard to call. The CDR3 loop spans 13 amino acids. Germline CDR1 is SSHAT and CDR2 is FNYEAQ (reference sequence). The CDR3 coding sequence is TGTGCTAGCAGCGTAGACATGTCCTACGAGCAGTACTTC. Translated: CASSVDMSYEQYF.

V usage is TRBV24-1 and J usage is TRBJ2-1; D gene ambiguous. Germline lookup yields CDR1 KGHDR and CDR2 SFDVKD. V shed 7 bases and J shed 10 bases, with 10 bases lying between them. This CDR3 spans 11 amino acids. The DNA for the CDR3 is TGTGCCACCAGCCAAGCTAGAGAGCAGTTCTTC. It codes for CATSQAREQFF.

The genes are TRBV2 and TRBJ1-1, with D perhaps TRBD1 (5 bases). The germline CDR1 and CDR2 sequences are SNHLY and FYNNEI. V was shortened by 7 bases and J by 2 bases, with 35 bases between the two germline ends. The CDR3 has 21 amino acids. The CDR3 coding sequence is TGTGCCAGCAAGATTTGGGGGAGAGCGAACACTGGGTCGCCACCTAACACTGAAGCTTTCTTT. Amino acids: CASKIWGRANTGSPPNTEAFF.

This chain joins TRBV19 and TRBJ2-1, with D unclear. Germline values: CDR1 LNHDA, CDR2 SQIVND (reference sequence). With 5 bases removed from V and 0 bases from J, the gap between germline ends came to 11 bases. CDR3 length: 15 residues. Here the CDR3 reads CASSGLTYSYNEQFF. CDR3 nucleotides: TGTGCCAGTAGTGGGCTAACCTACTCCTACAATGAGCAGTTCTTC.

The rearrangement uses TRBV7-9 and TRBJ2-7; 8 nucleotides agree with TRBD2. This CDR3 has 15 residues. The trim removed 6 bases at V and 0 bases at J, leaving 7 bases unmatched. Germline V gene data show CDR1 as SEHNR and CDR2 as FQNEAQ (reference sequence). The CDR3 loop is CASSYKRESSYEQYF. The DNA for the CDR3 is TGTGCCAGCAGTTACAAGCGGGAGTCCTCCTACGAGCAGTACTTC.

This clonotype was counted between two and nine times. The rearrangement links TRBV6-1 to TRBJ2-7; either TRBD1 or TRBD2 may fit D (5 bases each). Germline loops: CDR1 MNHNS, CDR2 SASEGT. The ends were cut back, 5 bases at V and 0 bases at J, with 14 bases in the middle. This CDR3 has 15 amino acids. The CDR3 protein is CASSLRGPLSYEQYF. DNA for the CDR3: TGTGCCAGCAGTCTCCGGGGCCCCCTCTCCTACGAGCAGTACTTC.

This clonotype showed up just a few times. The CDR3 sequence: CASSARDRGSTEAFF. DNA for the CDR3: TGTGCCAGCAGTGCGCGGGACAGGGGATCCACTGAAGCTTTCTTT. The chain joins TRBV12-3 or TRBV12-4 to TRBJ1-1; 10 positions agree with TRBD1. This CDR3 is built from 15 residues. Trimming cost V 5 bases and J 4 bases; bases outside gene matches: 7.

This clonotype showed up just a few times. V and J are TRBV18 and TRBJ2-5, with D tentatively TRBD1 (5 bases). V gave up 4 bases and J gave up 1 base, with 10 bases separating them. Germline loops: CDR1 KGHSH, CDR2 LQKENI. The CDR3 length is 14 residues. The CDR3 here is CASSLRTLQETQYF. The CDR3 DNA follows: TGTGCCAGCTCACTTCGGACACTCCAAGAGACCCAGTACTTC.

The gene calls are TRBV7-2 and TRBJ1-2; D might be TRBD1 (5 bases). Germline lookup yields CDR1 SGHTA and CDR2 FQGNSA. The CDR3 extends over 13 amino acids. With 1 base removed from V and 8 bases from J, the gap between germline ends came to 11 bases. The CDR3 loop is CASSLGTSGGYTF. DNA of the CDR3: TGTGCCAGCAGCTTAGGGACATCGGGAGGCTACACCTTC.

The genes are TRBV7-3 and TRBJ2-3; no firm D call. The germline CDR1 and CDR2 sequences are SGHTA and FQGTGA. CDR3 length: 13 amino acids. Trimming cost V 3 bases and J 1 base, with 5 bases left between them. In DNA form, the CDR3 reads TGTGCCAGCAGCTTTCTCGGCACAGATACGCAGTATTTT. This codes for CASSFLGTDTQYF.

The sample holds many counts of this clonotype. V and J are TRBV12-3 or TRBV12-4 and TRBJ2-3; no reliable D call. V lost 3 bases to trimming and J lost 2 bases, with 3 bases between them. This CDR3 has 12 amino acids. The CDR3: CASSFYTDTQYF. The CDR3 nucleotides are TGTGCCAGCAGTTTCTACACAGATACGCAGTATTTT.

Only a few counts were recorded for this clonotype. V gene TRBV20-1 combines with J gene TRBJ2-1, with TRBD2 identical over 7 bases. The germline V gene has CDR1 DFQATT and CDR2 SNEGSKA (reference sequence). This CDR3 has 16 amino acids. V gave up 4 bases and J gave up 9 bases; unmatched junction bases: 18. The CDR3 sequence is CSAMNRVMGGHGEQFF. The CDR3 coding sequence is TGCAGTGCTATGAATCGGGTTATGGGAGGGCATGGTGAGCAGTTCTTC.